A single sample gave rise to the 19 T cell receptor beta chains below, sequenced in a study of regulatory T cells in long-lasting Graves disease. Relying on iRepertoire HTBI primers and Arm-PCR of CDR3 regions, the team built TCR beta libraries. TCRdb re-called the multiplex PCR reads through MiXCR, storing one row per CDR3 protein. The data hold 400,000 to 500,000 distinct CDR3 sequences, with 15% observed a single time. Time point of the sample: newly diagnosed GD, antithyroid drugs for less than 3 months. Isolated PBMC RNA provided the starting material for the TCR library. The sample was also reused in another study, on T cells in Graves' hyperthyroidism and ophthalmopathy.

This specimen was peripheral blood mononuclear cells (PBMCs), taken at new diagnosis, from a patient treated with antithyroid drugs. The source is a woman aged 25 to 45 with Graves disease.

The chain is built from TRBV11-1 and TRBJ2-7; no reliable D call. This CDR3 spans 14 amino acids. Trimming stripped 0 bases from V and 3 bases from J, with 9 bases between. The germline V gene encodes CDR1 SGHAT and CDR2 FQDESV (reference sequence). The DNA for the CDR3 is TGTGCCAGCAGCTTAGCGTCATACGGCTACGAGCAGTACTTC. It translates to CASSLASYGYEQYF.

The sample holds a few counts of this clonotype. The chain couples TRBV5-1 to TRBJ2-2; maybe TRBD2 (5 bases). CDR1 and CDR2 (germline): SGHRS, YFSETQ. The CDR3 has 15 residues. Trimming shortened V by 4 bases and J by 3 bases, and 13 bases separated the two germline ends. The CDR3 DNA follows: TGCGCCAGCAGCCCCGCCGGGAAAGACACCGGGGAGCTGTTTTTT. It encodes CASSPAGKDTGELFF.

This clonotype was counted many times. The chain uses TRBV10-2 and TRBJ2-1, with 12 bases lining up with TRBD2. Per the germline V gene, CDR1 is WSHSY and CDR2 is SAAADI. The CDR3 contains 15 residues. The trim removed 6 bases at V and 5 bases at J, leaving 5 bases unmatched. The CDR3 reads CASRITSGGNNEQFF. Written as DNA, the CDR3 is TGCGCCAGCAGGATAACTAGCGGGGGGAACAATGAGCAGTTCTTC.

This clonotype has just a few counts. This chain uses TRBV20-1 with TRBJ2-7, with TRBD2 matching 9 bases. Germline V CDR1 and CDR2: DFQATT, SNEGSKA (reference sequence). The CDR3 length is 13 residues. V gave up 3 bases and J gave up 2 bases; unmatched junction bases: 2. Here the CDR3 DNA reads TGCAGTGCTAGCGCGGGGGGGGCCTACGAGCAGTACTTC. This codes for CSASAGGAYEQYF.

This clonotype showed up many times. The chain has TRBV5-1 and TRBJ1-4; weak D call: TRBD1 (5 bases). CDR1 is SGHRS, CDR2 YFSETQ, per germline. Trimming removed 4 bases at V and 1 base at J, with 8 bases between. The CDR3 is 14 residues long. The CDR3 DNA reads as TGCGCCAGCAGCCCAGGGTTAACTAATGAAAAACTGTTTTTT. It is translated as CASSPGLTNEKLFF.

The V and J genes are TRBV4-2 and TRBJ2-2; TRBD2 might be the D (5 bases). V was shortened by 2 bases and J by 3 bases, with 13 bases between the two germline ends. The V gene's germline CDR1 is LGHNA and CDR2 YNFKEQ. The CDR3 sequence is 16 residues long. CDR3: CASSQSSQRHTGELFF. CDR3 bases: TGTGCCAGCAGCCAAAGCTCCCAGCGGCACACCGGGGAGCTGTTTTTT.

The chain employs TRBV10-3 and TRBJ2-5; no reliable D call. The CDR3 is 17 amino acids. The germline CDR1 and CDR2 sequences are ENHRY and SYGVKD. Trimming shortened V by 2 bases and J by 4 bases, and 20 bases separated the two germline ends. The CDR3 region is CAISETVSGGGRETQYF. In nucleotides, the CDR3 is TGTGCCATCAGTGAGACCGTGTCGGGTGGTGGGCGAGAGACCCAGTACTTC.

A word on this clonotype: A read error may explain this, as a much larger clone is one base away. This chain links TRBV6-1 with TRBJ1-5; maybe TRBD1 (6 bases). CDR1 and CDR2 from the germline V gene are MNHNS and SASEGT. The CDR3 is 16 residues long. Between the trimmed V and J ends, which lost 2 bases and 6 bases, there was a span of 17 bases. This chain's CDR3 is CASSESYWGQGQPQHF. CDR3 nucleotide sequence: TGTGCCAGCAGTGAATCGTATTGGGGGCAGGGTCAGCCCCAGCATTTT.

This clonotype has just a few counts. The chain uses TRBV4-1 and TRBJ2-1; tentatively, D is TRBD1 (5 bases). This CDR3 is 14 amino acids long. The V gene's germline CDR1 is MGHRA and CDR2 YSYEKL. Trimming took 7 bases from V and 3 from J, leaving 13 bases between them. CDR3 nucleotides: TGCGCCAGCACCGACAGAGCCGGCTACAATGAGCAGTTCTTC. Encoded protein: CASTDRAGYNEQFF.

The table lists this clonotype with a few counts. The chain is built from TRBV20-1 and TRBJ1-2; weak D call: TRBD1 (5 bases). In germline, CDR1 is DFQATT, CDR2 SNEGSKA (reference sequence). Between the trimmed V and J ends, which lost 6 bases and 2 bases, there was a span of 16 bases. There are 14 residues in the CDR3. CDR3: CSAKPGVGNYGYTF. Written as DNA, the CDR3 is TGCAGTGCCAAACCGGGGGTGGGAAACTATGGCTACACCTTC.

The CDR3 DNA is TGTGCCAGCAGCTTGGGCGCTGGGACAGGGAGAACCGTTGGCTACACCTTC. Translating it yields CASSLGAGTGRTVGYTF. This chain links TRBV5-6 with TRBJ1-2, with 9 positions matching TRBD1. With 0 bases clipped from V and 7 bases from J, the junction kept 13 bases outside the gene matches. Germline V CDR1 and CDR2: SGHDT, YYEEEE. The CDR3 length is 17 residues.

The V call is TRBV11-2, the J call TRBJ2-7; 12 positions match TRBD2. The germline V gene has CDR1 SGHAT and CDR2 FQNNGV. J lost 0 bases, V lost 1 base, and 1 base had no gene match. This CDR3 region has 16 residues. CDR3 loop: CASSLGLAGDSYEQYF. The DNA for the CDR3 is TGTGCCAGCAGCTTAGGACTAGCGGGAGACTCCTACGAGCAGTACTTC. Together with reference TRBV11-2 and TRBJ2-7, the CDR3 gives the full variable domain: EAGVAQSPRYKIIEKRQSVAFWCNPISGHATLYWYQQILGQGPKLLIQFQNNGVVDDSQLPKDRFSAERLKGVDSTLKIQPAKLEDSAVYLCASSLGLAGDSYEQYFGPGTRLTVT.

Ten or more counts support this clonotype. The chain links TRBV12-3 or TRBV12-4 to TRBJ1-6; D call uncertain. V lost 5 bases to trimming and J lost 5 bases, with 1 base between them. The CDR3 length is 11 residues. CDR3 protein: CASSHNSPLHF. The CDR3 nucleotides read TGTGCCAGCAGTCATAATTCACCCCTCCACTTT.

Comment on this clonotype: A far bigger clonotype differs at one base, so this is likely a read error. CDR3 sequence reads: CSAQRMEAGGYNEQYF. CDR3 nucleotides: TGCAGTGCGCAGCGGATGGAAGCGGGAGGCTACAATGAGCAGTACTTC. J is TRBJ2-7 and V is TRBV20-1; 9 bases agree with TRBD2. V lost 6 bases and J lost 7; bases outside the gene matches: 19. CDR1 and CDR2 (germline): DFQATT, SNEGSKA (reference sequence). The CDR3 covers 16 residues.

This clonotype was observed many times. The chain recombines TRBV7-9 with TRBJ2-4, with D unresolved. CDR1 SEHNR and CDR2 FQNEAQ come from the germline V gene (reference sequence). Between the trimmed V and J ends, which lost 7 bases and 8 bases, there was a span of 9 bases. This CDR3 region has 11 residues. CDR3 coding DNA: TGTGCCAGCACCGACACTGACATTCAGTACTTC. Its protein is CASTDTDIQYF.

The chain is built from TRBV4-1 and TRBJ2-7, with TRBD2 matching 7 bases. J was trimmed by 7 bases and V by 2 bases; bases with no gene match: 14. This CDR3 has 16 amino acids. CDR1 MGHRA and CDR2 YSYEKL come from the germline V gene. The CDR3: CASSQSSRSGTGEQYF. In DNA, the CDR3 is TGCGCCAGCAGCCAAAGTAGCAGAAGCGGGACGGGGGAGCAGTACTTC.

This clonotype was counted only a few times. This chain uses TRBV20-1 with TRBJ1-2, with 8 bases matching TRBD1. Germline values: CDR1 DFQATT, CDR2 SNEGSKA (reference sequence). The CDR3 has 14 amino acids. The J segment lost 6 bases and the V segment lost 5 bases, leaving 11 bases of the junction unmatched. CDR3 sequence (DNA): TGCAGTGCTGGTCCAGGGGGCGGTGGTAATGGCTACACCTTC. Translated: CSAGPGGGGNGYTF.

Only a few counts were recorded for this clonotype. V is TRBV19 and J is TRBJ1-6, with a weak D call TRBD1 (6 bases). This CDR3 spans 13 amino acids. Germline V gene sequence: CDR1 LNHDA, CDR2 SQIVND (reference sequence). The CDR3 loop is CATIGGRGSPLHF. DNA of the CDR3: TGTGCGACAATCGGGGGGCGCGGATCACCCCTCCACTTT.

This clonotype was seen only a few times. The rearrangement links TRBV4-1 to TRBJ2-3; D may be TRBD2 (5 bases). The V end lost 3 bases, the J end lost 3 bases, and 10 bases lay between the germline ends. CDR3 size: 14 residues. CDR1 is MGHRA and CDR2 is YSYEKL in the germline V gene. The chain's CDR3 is CASSHRPGTDTQYF. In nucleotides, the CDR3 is TGCGCCAGCAGCCATAGACCGGGGACAGATACGCAGTATTTT.